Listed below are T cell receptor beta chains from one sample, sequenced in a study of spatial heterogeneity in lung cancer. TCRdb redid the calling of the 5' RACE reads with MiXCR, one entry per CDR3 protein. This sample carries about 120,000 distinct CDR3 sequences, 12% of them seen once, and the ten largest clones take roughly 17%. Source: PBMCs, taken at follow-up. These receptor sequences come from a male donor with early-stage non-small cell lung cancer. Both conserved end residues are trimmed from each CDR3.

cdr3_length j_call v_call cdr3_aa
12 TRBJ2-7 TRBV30 AWSVGGSGYEQY
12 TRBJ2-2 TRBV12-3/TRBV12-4 ASSFDRLTGELF
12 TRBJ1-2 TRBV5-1 ASSLAGGLYGYT
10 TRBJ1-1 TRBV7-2 ASSLARGEAF
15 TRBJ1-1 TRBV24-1 ATRAPGGREGNTEAF
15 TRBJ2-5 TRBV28 ASSLRVPGVSQETQY
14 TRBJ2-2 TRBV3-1 ASSQDGAGDNGELF
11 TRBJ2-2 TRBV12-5 ASGLEVTGELF
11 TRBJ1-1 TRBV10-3 AISDSRNTEAF
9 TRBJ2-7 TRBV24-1 ATSDSNEQY
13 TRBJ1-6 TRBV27 ASRRQGEVNSPLH
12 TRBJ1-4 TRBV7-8 ASSLGQGSPGLF
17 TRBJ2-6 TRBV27 ASTSYGQGVFSGANVLT
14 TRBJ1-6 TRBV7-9 ASSSQSGQRNSPLH
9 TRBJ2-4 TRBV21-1 ASSKRGTGY
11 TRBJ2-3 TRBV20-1 SARGVATDTQY
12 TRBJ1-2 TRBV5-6 ASSGTGRPYGYT
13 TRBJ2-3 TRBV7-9 ASSLPEGSTDTQY
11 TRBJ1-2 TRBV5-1 ASSRRTNYGYT
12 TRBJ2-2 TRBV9 ASSVRAGTGELF
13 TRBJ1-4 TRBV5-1 ASSSGGVTNEKLF
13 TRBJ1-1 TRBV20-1 SARDYRQGFTEAF
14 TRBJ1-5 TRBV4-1 ASSQDRGVSNQPQH
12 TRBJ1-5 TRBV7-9 ASSLLGSNQPQH
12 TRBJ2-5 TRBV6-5 ASSYSGRWGTQY
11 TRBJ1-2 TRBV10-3 AISAVSDTGYT
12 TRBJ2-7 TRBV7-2 ASSRYRDLYEQY
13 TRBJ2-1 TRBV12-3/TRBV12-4 ASSRGQGGYNEQF
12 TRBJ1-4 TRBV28 ASSPGRTGEKLF
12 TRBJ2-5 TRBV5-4 ASSSGGVPETQY
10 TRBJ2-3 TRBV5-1 ASSEQLDTQY
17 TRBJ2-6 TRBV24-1 ATSDSTGGPLPGANVLT
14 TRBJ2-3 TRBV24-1 ATSDLSRGSTDTQY
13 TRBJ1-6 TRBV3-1 ASSQKWGGHSPLH
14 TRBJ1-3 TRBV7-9 ASSLVYAPTGNTIY
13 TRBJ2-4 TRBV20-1 SAREGTGPGNIQY
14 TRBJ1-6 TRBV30 AWSRGKSSYNSPLH
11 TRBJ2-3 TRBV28 ASSFSTPYTQY
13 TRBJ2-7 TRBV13 ASRQGQTSSYEQY
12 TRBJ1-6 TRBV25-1 ASRSWADNSPLH
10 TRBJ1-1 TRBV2 ASGRGTAEAF